This entry concerns a single T cell receptor beta chain. The method was immunoSEQ multiplex PCR; TCRdb's version includes in-frame clones alone and lacks a portion of them. Among 2 million to 2.5 million clones listed, just over 90% were seen once. The record originates from a study of shared clonotypes between healthy human individuals. The CDR3 contains 15 residues. Losses at the gene ends were 4 bases for V and 4 bases for J; bases not matched to a gene: 10. Germline CDR1 reads LGHNA; CDR2 reads YSLEER. The chain links TRBV4-3 to TRBJ2-7; 7 bases match TRBD1. This TCR was sampled from a man aged 18 to 30 in good health. Some clones in this sample may be carry-over from other donors' samples. The sample consisted of naive CD4+ T cells from PBMCs. Subset: CD45RA+ positively selected. The CDR3 bases are TGCGCCAGCAGCCTCACCGGGACAGTGGCTTACGAGCAGTACTTC. Its translation is CASSLTGTVAYEQYF.